This T cell receptor beta chain was identified during a study of cytomegalovirus exposure and HLA in healthy donors. Whole-study findings and limits: An analysis done earlier found most TCR beta V segments productive about 87% or about 30% of the time. A later analysis linked a missense DCLRE1C variant to TCR beta V- and J-gene trimming. By a later analysis, the bulk of CMV-associated TCR beta chains appeared HLA-restricted.

Primers for the PCR totalled 60 Vbeta and 13 Jbeta. Method: immunoSEQ multiplex PCR; TCRdb's copy keeps in-frame clones and lacks some. The repertoire consists of 150,000 or so clones, with around 68% occurring once and the leading ten covering around 1.9%. With regard to this clone: Antigen specificity is unknown.

The sequenced material came from PBMCs. The sequence was collected from a man aged 30 to 39 in good health and CMV-seronegative.

This chain's CDR3 is CASSLLGGAHGYTF. CDR3 coding DNA: TGTGCCAGCAGCTTATTAGGCGGGGCACATGGCTACACCTTC. The chain uses TRBV7-9 and TRBJ1-2; TRBD1 is a possible D gene (5 bases). The CDR3 is made up of 14 amino acids. Trimming removed 2 bases at V and 6 bases at J, with 13 bases between. Germline V lookup: CDR1 SEHNR, CDR2 FQNEAQ (reference sequence). Full variable domain (rest looked up from reference TRBV7-9 and TRBJ1-2): DTGVSQNPRHKITKRGQNVTFRCDPISEHNRLYWYRQTLGQGPEFLTYFQNEAQLEKSRLLSDRFSAERPKGSFSTLEIQRTEQGDSAMYLCASSLLGGAHGYTFGSGTRLTVV.